One T cell receptor (beta chain) is described in this entry. This specimen comes from a study of cytomegalovirus exposure and HLA in healthy donors. Vbeta (60) and Jbeta (13) primers were used in the PCR. Data came from immunoSEQ multiplex PCR; TCRdb stores just in-frame clones and leaves some out. The sample table sets out some 150,000 clones. CDR1 and CDR2 from the germline V gene are MNHNY and SVGAGI (reference sequence). This CDR3 comprises 15 residues. With 4 bases clipped from V and 6 bases from J, the junction kept 7 bases outside the gene matches. V usage is TRBV6-6 and J usage is TRBJ2-3; 10 nucleotides agree with TRBD2. The TCR sequence derives from a woman between 18 and 29 years old in good health and CMV-seronegative. The sequenced sample was PBMCs. The chain's CDR3 is CASSSLLAGADTQYF. CDR3 DNA sequence: TGTGCCAGCAGTTCCCTCCTAGCGGGAGCGGATACGCAGTATTTT.